This TCR beta chain was profiled in a study of blood T cell repertoires in COVID-19. At the level of the study: PBMCs, B-cell-depleted T cells, or T cells provided the cDNA or gDNA that made up the material.

Germline V gives CDR1 MNHNY, CDR2 SVGAGI (reference sequence). The ends lost 7 bases at V and 3 bases at J; junction bases unmatched: 5. This CDR3 region has 13 residues. Generated by immunoSEQ multiplex PCR, the TCRdb table keeps only in-frame clones and is missing some. Of 130,000 to 150,000 clones listed, around 80% are singletons. The chain employs TRBV6-6 and TRBJ2-7; TRBD2 matches 8 bases. The sequenced sample consisted of peripheral blood. The source of this sequence is a man in his sixties with active or convalescent COVID-19. In nucleotides, the CDR3 is TGTGCCAGCAAGCGGGAGTCGGGCTACGAGCAGTACTTC. Amino acids: CASKRESGYEQYF.